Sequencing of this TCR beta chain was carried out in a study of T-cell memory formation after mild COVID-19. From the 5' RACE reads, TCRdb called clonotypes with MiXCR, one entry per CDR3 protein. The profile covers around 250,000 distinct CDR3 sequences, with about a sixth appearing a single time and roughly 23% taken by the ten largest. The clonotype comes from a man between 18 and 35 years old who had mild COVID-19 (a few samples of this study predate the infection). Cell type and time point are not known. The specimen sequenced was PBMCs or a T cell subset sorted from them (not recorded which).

The CDR3 sequence is CASSQTEIRTQYF. CDR3 DNA: TGTGCCAGCAGCCAGACTGAGATTCGGACCCAGTACTTC. The V call is TRBV6-5, the J call TRBJ2-5; D gene unclear. The CDR3 loop spans 13 amino acids. In germline, CDR1 is MNHEY, CDR2 SVGAGI. V shed 6 bases and J shed 7 bases, with 15 bases lying between them.